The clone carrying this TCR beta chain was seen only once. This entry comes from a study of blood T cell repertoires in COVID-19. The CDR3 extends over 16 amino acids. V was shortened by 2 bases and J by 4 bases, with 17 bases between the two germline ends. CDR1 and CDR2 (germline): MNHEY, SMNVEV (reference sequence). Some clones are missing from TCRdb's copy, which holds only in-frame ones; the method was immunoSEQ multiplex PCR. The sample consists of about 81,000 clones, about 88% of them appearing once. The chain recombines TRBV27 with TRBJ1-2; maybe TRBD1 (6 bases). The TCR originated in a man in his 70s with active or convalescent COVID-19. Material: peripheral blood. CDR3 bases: TGTGCCAGCAGTTTAAAGCCCGCTGGACAGATCTATGGCTACACCTTC. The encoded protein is CASSLKPAGQIYGYTF.